A single sample is the source of the 27 T cell receptor beta chains below, sequenced in a study of metastatic and nonmetastatic thyroid tumors. Nobody among the patients had been given any treatment before thyroid surgery. With MiXCR, TCRdb reprocessed the PCR reads. The table has 10,000 to 13,000 clones, roughly 38% seen once. Sequenced input: tumor tissue. The receptor set was obtained from a female donor with papillary thyroid cancer or a benign thyroid nodule (not recorded which). Some clones in this sample may be carry-over from other donors' samples.

A single count supports this clone. The chain is built from TRBV9 and TRBJ2-7, with TRBD1 matching over 8 bases. Per the germline V gene, CDR1 is SGDLS and CDR2 is YYNGEE. The CDR3 has 16 residues. The V gene end was trimmed by 0 bases and the J gene end by 4 bases; junction bases not matched to a gene: 9. In DNA form, the CDR3 reads TGTGCCAGCAGCGTAGGCTCTCGGACAGGGCTTTACGAGCAGTACTTC. Its protein product is CASSVGSRTGLYEQYF.

This chain connects TRBV5-1 to TRBJ2-1, with 13 bases lining up with TRBD2. Germline CDR1 is SGHRS and CDR2 is YFSETQ. This CDR3 is built from 16 residues. Trimming removed 4 bases from V and 6 bases from J; junction bases left unmatched: 7. The CDR3 DNA follows: TGCGCCAGCAGCCACGGACTAGCGGGAGAGGGCAATGAGCAGTTCTTC. Its translation is CASSHGLAGEGNEQFF.

The rearrangement uses TRBV19 and TRBJ1-6; weak D call: TRBD1 (5 bases). V was clipped by 3 bases and J by 9 bases, with 15 bases between them. The CDR3 is 15 amino acids. Germline CDR1 is LNHDA and CDR2 is SQIVND (reference sequence). Written as DNA, the CDR3 is TGTGCCAGTAGTATTAGCGCAGGGATCGGTTCACCCCTCCACTTT. Translating gives CASSISAGIGSPLHF.

There are a few counts of this clone. This rearrangement joins TRBV2 to TRBJ1-5; maybe TRBD1 (5 bases). Trimming removed 9 bases at V and 2 bases at J, with 17 bases between. The V gene's germline CDR1 is SNHLY and CDR2 FYNNEI. The length of the CDR3 is 15 residues. The CDR3 reads CASRGTFVGNQPQHF. The CDR3, as DNA: TGTGCCAGTCGGGGGACCTTCGTCGGCAATCAGCCCCAGCATTTT. The whole variable domain, filled in from reference TRBV2 and TRBJ1-5, reads EPEVTQTPSHQVTQMGQEVILRCVPISNHLYFYWYRQILGQKVEFLVSFYNNEISEKSEIFDDQFSVERPDGSNFTLKIRSTKLEDSAMYFCASRGTFVGNQPQHFGDGTRLSIL.

The rearrangement uses TRBV11-2 and TRBJ2-7; 9 bases fit TRBD1. The CDR3 is 15 residues long. Germline V gene sequence: CDR1 SGHAT, CDR2 FQNNGV. With V trimmed by 5 bases and J by 3 bases, 8 bases remained unmatched. CDR3 loop: CASSSTGTGNYEQYF. The CDR3 coding sequence is TGTGCCAGCAGCAGCACCGGGACAGGGAACTACGAGCAGTACTTC.

J is TRBJ1-3 and V is TRBV7-2; 8 nucleotides line up with TRBD1. CDR1 is SGHTA, CDR2 FQGNSA, per germline. After removal of 5 bases from V and 4 bases from J, the junction contained 7 bases not matched to a gene. CDR3 size: 15 residues. The CDR3 coding sequence is TGTGCCAGCAGCCAGACAGGGGTGGGAGGAAACACCATATATTTT. Translated, it gives CASSQTGVGGNTIYF.

This clone was seen only once. The chain carries TRBV18 and TRBJ2-3, with a tentative D call TRBD1 (6 bases). The V end was cut by 10 bases, the J end by 0 bases, with 11 bases between. From germline, CDR1 is KGHSH and CDR2 LQKENI. The CDR3 covers 13 residues. Here the CDR3 reads CATRQESTDTQYF. DNA of the CDR3: TGTGCCACCCGACAGGAAAGCACAGATACGCAGTATTTT. The whole variable domain, remainder taken from reference TRBV18 and TRBJ2-3, is NAGVMQNPRHLVRRRGQEARLRCSPMKGHSHVYWYRQLPEEGLKFMVYLQKENIIDESGMPKERFSAEFPKEGPSILRIQQVVRGDSAAYFCATRQESTDTQYFGPGTRLTVL.

The chain links TRBV20-1 to TRBJ1-2, with D possibly being TRBD1 (5 bases). Trimming removed 3 bases from V and 0 bases from J, with 11 bases in between. The CDR3 has 14 residues. The germline V gene encodes CDR1 DFQATT and CDR2 SNEGSKA (reference sequence). The CDR3 region has the DNA TGCAGTGCTAGCGACAGTCGAGCTAACTATGGCTACACCTTC. Translated, it gives CSASDSRANYGYTF.

This clone has a single count. The V call is TRBV9, the J call TRBJ2-3, with a weak D call TRBD2 (5 bases). V was cut by 4 bases and J by 1 base, with 13 bases left in between. The CDR3 is made up of 15 amino acids. Germline lookup yields CDR1 SGDLS and CDR2 YYNGEE. CDR3 in DNA: TGTGCCAGCAGCCATGAGGGAACAGGCACAGATACGCAGTATTTT. As protein: CASSHEGTGTDTQYF.

This clone has only a few counts. This chain connects TRBV20-1 to TRBJ2-5; D is possibly TRBD2 (6 bases). The CDR3 runs to 15 residues. CDR1 is DFQATT and CDR2 is SNEGSKA in the germline V gene (reference sequence). V was shortened by 0 bases and J by 4 bases, with 15 bases between the two germline ends. CDR3 sequence (DNA): TGCAGTGCTAGAGATTCGGAGGGCCTGACAGAGACCCAGTACTTC. This translates into CSARDSEGLTETQYF.

The chain has TRBV5-6 and TRBJ2-7; 10 bases agree with TRBD2. V shed 1 base and J 7 bases; nucleotides not matched to a gene: 17. The germline gives CDR1 SGHDT, CDR2 YYEEEE. The CDR3 extends over 18 amino acids. CDR3 in amino acids: CASSLSLAGDLSVGEQYF. The CDR3 DNA is TGTGCCAGCAGCTTGTCGCTAGCGGGAGACCTAAGCGTGGGGGAGCAGTACTTC.

This clone was seen only a few times. This chain joins TRBV2 and TRBJ1-1; no definite D call. The CDR3 runs 13 residues. Germline V gene data show CDR1 as SNHLY and CDR2 as FYNNEI. V lost 5 bases and J 3 bases, leaving 10 bases between the germline ends. This CDR3 reads CASSKQLDTEAFF. The CDR3 DNA reads TGTGCCAGCAGTAAACAGTTAGACACTGAAGCTTTCTTT. Drawing the rest from reference TRBV2 and TRBJ1-1, the complete variable domain is EPEVTQTPSHQVTQMGQEVILRCVPISNHLYFYWYRQILGQKVEFLVSFYNNEISEKSEIFDDQFSVERPDGSNFTLKIRSTKLEDSAMYFCASSKQLDTEAFFGQGTRLTVV.

This chain connects TRBV7-9 to TRBJ1-1; TRBD1 might be the D (6 bases). The V gene lost 3 bases and the J gene lost 11 bases, with 13 bases spanning the gap. CDR3 size: 12 residues. The V gene's germline CDR1 is SEHNR and CDR2 FQNEAQ (reference sequence). CDR3 nucleotides: TGTGCCAGCAGCTTCCAGGCAGGGGACGCTTTCTTT. This gives the protein CASSFQAGDAFF. Combining the CDR3 with reference TRBV7-9 and TRBJ1-1 gives the whole variable domain DTGVSQNPRHKITKRGQNVTFRCDPISEHNRLYWYRQTLGQGPEFLTYFQNEAQLEKSRLLSDRFSAERPKGSFSTLEIQRTEQGDSAMYLCASSFQAGDAFFGQGTRLTVV.

This clone was seen more than once but under ten times. The V call is TRBV6-4, the J call TRBJ2-2, with TRBD1 identical over 11 bases. The CDR3 length is 15 residues. The V gene end was trimmed by 4 bases and the J gene end by 4 bases; junction bases not matched to a gene: 2. Germline V gene sequence: CDR1 MRHNA, CDR2 SNTAGT. The CDR3 protein is CASSVGTGGTGELFF. The CDR3 nucleotides read TGTGCCAGCAGTGTTGGGACAGGGGGCACCGGGGAGCTGTTTTTT.

The CDR3 loop is CATYSGGYEQYF. In DNA, the CDR3 is TGTGCCACCTACTCAGGGGGCTACGAGCAGTACTTC. The chain joins TRBV6-1 to TRBJ2-7, with 7 bases identical to TRBD1. Germline V gives CDR1 MNHNS, CDR2 SASEGT. Germline trimming cut 10 bases from V and 3 bases from J; bases unmatched to any gene: 6. The CDR3 extends over 12 amino acids.

V and J are TRBV10-3 and TRBJ2-7, with 7 positions matching TRBD2. Unmatched junction bases numbered 7, after V lost 2 bases and J lost 0 bases. The CDR3 runs to 16 residues. Germline V gene data show CDR1 as ENHRY and CDR2 as SYGVKD. The DNA for the CDR3 is TGTGCCATCAGTGAGAAACCGCGGGAGAGCTCCTACGAGCAGTACTTC. Amino acid sequence: CAISEKPRESSYEQYF.

The sample holds a few counts of this clone. The rearrangement uses TRBV28 and TRBJ2-7, with 8 bases that match TRBD2. The CDR3 has 16 amino acids. The germline V gene encodes CDR1 MDHEN and CDR2 SYDVKM. Germline trimming cut 2 bases from V and 4 bases from J; bases unmatched to any gene: 10. The CDR3 reads CASSLMGAGGGYEQYF. The CDR3 nucleotides are TGTGCCAGCAGTTTAATGGGGGCCGGCGGGGGGTACGAGCAGTACTTC.

A few counts support this clone. The chain has TRBV27 and TRBJ1-4; no clear D. Germline CDR1 and CDR2: MNHEY and SMNVEV (reference sequence). This CDR3 region has 14 residues. The V end was cut by 3 bases, the J end by 4 bases, with 9 bases between. The CDR3 loop reads CASSFRAHNEKLFF. DNA for the CDR3: TGTGCCAGCAGTTTCCGGGCTCATAATGAAAAACTGTTTTTT.

Relative to its sample, this clone is medium-sized (0.01 to 0.1%). V usage is TRBV6-1 and J usage is TRBJ1-3, with D possibly TRBD1 on 6 matching bases. The CDR3 loop spans 14 amino acids. Trimming removed 5 bases from V and 3 bases from J, with 11 bases in between. CDR1 and CDR2 from the germline V gene are MNHNS and SASEGT. CDR3 in amino acids: CASSRTVLGNTIYF. For the CDR3, the DNA is TGTGCCAGCAGTCGGACAGTCCTTGGAAACACCATATATTTT.

In its sample, this clone ranks as large. The rearrangement uses TRBV20-1 and TRBJ1-6, with D possibly being TRBD1 (6 bases). V was pared by 1 base and J by 5 bases, with 6 bases between. Germline-derived CDR1 and CDR2 are DFQATT and SNEGSKA (reference sequence). This CDR3 is 13 amino acids long. For the CDR3, the DNA is TGCAGTGCTAGAGGGGACAATAATTCACCCCTCCACTTT. It translates to CSARGDNNSPLHF.

The J gene is TRBJ2-5, the V gene TRBV10-3, with D possibly called TRBD1 or TRBD2 (5 bases each). CDR1 and CDR2 (germline): ENHRY, SYGVKD. V was cut by 3 bases and J by 4 bases, with 15 bases left in between. This CDR3 region has 15 residues. CDR3 residues: CAISERDGRGETQYF. CDR3 DNA: TGTGCCATCAGTGAAAGGGACGGCCGGGGAGAGACCCAGTACTTC.

In this sample, this clone turned up a few times. The gene calls are TRBV6-1 and TRBJ2-3, with D perhaps TRBD2 (7 bases). This CDR3 contains 13 residues. Germline lookup yields CDR1 MNHNS and CDR2 SASEGT. V lost 11 bases to trimming and J lost 3 bases, with 15 bases between them. The CDR3 loop is CASGGRGTDTQYF. The CDR3 DNA reads as TGTGCCTCCGGGGGGAGGGGGACAGATACGCAGTATTTT.

This chain links TRBV20-1 with TRBJ1-5, with 8 bases that match TRBD1. CDR3 length equals 16 residues. The germline V gene encodes CDR1 DFQATT and CDR2 SNEGSKA (reference sequence). The trim removed 4 bases at V and 0 bases at J, leaving 8 bases unmatched. CDR3 residues: CSATDREVYSNQPQHF. In DNA form, the CDR3 reads TGCAGTGCTACGGACAGGGAGGTGTATAGCAATCAGCCCCAGCATTTT.

The V and J genes are TRBV11-2 and TRBJ1-2; 7 bases are shared with TRBD1. J was trimmed by 4 bases and V by 6 bases; bases with no gene match: 11. CDR1 is SGHAT, CDR2 FQNNGV, per germline. The CDR3 extends over 15 amino acids. In DNA form, the CDR3 reads TGTGCCAGCAGGTCACTACAGGGGACGCTCTATGGCTACACCTTC. Amino acid sequence: CASRSLQGTLYGYTF.

V is TRBV20-1 and J is TRBJ2-7; perhaps D is TRBD1 or TRBD2 (5 bases each). The V end was cut by 5 bases, the J end by 7 bases, with 21 bases between. CDR3 length: 14 amino acids. Germline CDR1 reads DFQATT; CDR2 reads SNEGSKA (reference sequence). CDR3 loop: CSALGRDQMGEQYF. CDR3 nucleotides: TGCAGTGCTCTGGGCCGGGACCAAATGGGGGAGCAGTACTTC.

The J gene is TRBJ2-7, the V gene TRBV5-1, with no clear D. Germline V CDR1 and CDR2: SGHRS, YFSETQ. The length of the CDR3 is 12 residues. V was clipped by 0 bases and J by 5 bases, with 6 bases between them. CDR3 sequence reads: CASSLEAHEQYF. CDR3 nucleotides: TGCGCCAGCAGCTTGGAAGCGCACGAGCAGTACTTC.

This clone was seen only a few times. The chain links TRBV6-1 to TRBJ2-7; TRBD1 agrees at 12 bases. Germline-derived CDR1 and CDR2 are MNHNS and SASEGT. CDR3 size: 15 residues. V lost 6 bases to trimming and J lost 5 bases; unmatched junction nucleotides: 8. This CDR3 is CASRSPGQGANEQYF. Written as DNA, the CDR3 is TGTGCCAGCAGGTCTCCGGGACAGGGGGCCAACGAGCAGTACTTC.